These T cell receptor beta chains were read from a single sample in a study of blood T cell repertoires in COVID-19. Data came from immunoSEQ multiplex PCR; TCRdb stores just in-frame clones and leaves some out. This repertoire shows about 240,000 clones, roughly four fifths found once; its top ten account for around an eighth. Input material: peripheral blood. Receptor source: a woman aged 60-75 years with active or convalescent COVID-19. Both conserved end residues are part of each CDR3. Each record gives: J gene, V gene, D gene, CDR3 protein, CDR3 DNA. D genes are given only for firm matches.

J gene: TRBJ2-7; V gene: TRBV6-5; D gene: TRBD1; CDR3 protein: CASSYTTGGPYEQYF; CDR3 DNA: TGTGCCAGCAGTTACACGACAGGGGGCCCCTACGAGCAGTACTTC
J gene: TRBJ2-7; V gene: TRBV6-5; D gene: .; CDR3 protein: CASRVVAEQYF; CDR3 DNA: TGTGCCAGCAGAGTGGTGGCCGAGCAGTACTTC
J gene: TRBJ1-4; V gene: TRBV7-9; D gene: .; CDR3 protein: CASSLWRTALNEKLFF; CDR3 DNA: TGTGCCAGCAGCTTATGGCGGACAGCATTAAATGAAAAACTGTTTTTT
J gene: TRBJ2-1; V gene: TRBV7-3; D gene: .; CDR3 protein: CASSLIGPGGYNEQFF; CDR3 DNA: TGTGCCAGCAGCTTAATAGGGCCCGGGGGTTACAATGAGCAGTTCTTC
J gene: TRBJ1-2; V gene: TRBV2; D gene: TRBD1; CDR3 protein: CASSPDRVNYGYTF; CDR3 DNA: TGTGCCAGCAGTCCTGACAGGGTCAATTATGGCTACACCTTC
J gene: TRBJ2-7; V gene: TRBV30; D gene: TRBD2; CDR3 protein: CAWSVRSSGFYEQYF; CDR3 DNA: TGTGCCTGGAGTGTACGGTCTAGCGGATTTTACGAGCAGTACTTC
J gene: TRBJ1-2; V gene: TRBV30; D gene: .; CDR3 protein: CAWSPNSRNYGYTF; CDR3 DNA: TGTGCCTGGAGCCCGAATTCCAGGAACTATGGCTACACCTTC
J gene: TRBJ2-7; V gene: TRBV7-9; D gene: .; CDR3 protein: CASSTGTLYEQYF; CDR3 DNA: TGTGCCAGCAGTACCGGGACACTTTACGAGCAGTACTTC
J gene: TRBJ2-6; V gene: TRBV5-1; D gene: .; CDR3 protein: CASCQAGANVLTF; CDR3 DNA: TGCGCCAGCTGTCAGGCTGGGGCCAACGTCCTGACTTTC
J gene: TRBJ2-1; V gene: TRBV13; D gene: TRBD2; CDR3 protein: CASSLGSSGGNEQFF; CDR3 DNA: TGTGCCAGCAGCTTAGGTTCGAGCGGGGGGAATGAGCAGTTCTTC